This T cell receptor (beta chain) came from a study of tumor-infiltrating lymphocytes in primary liver carcinoma. Study-level results: Tumors reached a significantly greater top-250-clone fraction than blood did (p = 0.039).

Per germline, CDR1 KGHSH and CDR2 LQKENI. Trimming removed 5 bases from V and 4 bases from J, with 9 bases in between. The CDR3 totals 12 residues. From unsorted bulk tissue weighing roughly 17-31 mg, DNA and RNA were co-extracted. Details on this clonotype: Its antigen is currently unknown.

Making TCR beta cDNA involved approximately 510 ng total RNA and a constant-region primer. ARM-PCR, slightly modified, supplied the TCR beta libraries through three nested multiplex PCR rounds. Investigators reported that the first two PCR rounds, at 10 cycles each, used TRBV1-TRBV30 forward primers with a C-beta reverse primer. TCRdb redid the calling of the multiplex PCR reads with MiXCR, one entry per CDR3 protein. The data contain 40,000 to 60,000 distinct CDR3 sequences, 60% to 85% of them singletons. V gene TRBV18 combines with J gene TRBJ2-7; no definite D call. What was sequenced was liver tumor tissue from sampling region 5. As for subset: tumor region T5, tumor centre. This clonotype was obtained from a man between 35 and 55 years old with primary liver carcinoma and hepatitis B virus infection. CDR3 nucleotides: TGTGCCAGCTCATCGTCATTATACGAGCAGTACTTC. It yields the protein CASSSSLYEQYF.